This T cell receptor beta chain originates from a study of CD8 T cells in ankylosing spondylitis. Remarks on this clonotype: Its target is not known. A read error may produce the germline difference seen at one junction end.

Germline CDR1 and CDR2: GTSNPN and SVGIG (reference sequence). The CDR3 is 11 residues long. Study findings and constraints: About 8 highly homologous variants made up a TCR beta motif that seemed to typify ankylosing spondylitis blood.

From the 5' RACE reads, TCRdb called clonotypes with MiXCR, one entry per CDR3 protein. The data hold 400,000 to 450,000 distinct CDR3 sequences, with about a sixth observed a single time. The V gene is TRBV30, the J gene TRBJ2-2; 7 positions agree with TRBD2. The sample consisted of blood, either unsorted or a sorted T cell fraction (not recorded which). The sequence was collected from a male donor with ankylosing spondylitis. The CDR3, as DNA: TGTGCCGGGAGGGGAACCGGGGAGCTGTTTTTT. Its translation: CAGRGTGELFF.